The rows below give T cell receptor beta chains drawn from one sample of a study of T cells in Graves' hyperthyroidism and ophthalmopathy. A single record per CDR3 protein comes from TCRdb applying MiXCR to the multiplex PCR reads. The sample holds some 720,000 distinct CDR3 sequences; roughly 15% are singletons and the top ten take roughly 8%. Material for sequencing was blood. The receptor source for this set is a man between 18 and 29 years old with Graves' hyperthyroidism. Each CDR3 is given with its conserved first and last residue. D genes are given only for firm matches. The size of a clone is reported for some rows only, either as once, few or many, or as a class for expanded clones.

>TRBV29-1|-|TRBJ2-3|-
TGCAGCGTTGAAGAGGCCAAAGATACGCAGTATTTT
CSVEEAKDTQYF
>TRBV9|many|TRBJ2-5|-
TGTGCCAGCAGCCTACGAAGCGGTCGAAAAGAGACCCAGTACTTC
CASSLRSGRKETQYF
>TRBV11-2|many|TRBJ1-3|-
TGTGCCAGCAGCCTCCAAATCGGACAGTACTCTGGAAACACCATATATTTT
CASSLQIGQYSGNTIYF
>TRBV12-3/TRBV12-4|-|TRBJ1-3|-
TGTGCCAGCAAGAGTCCTGGAAACACCATATATTTT
CASKSPGNTIYF
>TRBV20-1|few|TRBJ2-1|TRBD1
TGCAGTGCTCCACCTCCCGGGACAGGGTTCGGTGAGCAGTTCTTC
CSAPPPGTGFGEQFF
>TRBV18|few|TRBJ2-3|-
TGTGCCAGCTCACCAGTCCCTGGTAGCACAGATACGCAGTATTTT
CASSPVPGSTDTQYF
>TRBV29-1|-|TRBJ2-1|TRBD2
TGCAGCGTTGAAGATACGGGACTAGGCTCCTACAATGAGCAGTTCTTC
CSVEDTGLGSYNEQFF
>TRBV4-1|many|TRBJ2-1|TRBD2
TGCGCCAGTTCGTACCGGGACTACTCCTACAATGAGCAGTTCTTC
CASSYRDYSYNEQFF
>TRBV19|-|TRBJ2-7|-
TGTGCCAGTAGTATCCAGGGCGCCTCCTACGAGCAGTACTTC
CASSIQGASYEQYF
>TRBV11-2|few|TRBJ1-1|-
TGTGCCAGCAGCTTAATCGGACAGCCGGACACTGAAGCTTTCTTT
CASSLIGQPDTEAFF
>TRBV7-8|many|TRBJ2-3|-
TGTGCCAGCAGCTTAGTTGTGGGTAGCACAGATACGCAGTATTTT
CASSLVVGSTDTQYF
>TRBV7-3|-|TRBJ2-2|TRBD1
TGTGCCAGCAGCTTAACAGGGGGCCCCGGGGAGCTGTTTTTT
CASSLTGGPGELFF
>TRBV5-1|-|TRBJ2-2|-
TGCGCCAGCAGACAGGCCTCGAACACCGGGGAGCTGTTTTTT
CASRQASNTGELFF
>TRBV20-1|-|TRBJ2-3|-
TGCAGTGCTAGTTGGGGTACAGATACGCAGTATTTT
CSASWGTDTQYF
>TRBV7-9|-|TRBJ1-2|-
TGTGCCAGCAGCTTGGCGGGACACCAGCAGTATGGCTACACCTTC
CASSLAGHQQYGYTF
>TRBV2|-|TRBJ1-5|TRBD1
TGTGCCAGCAGTGAAGCAGGCAAGGACAGGGCCCAGCCCCAGCATTTT
CASSEAGKDRAQPQHF
>TRBV12-3/TRBV12-4|few|TRBJ2-3|TRBD2
TGTGCCAGCAGTTCTATCAGGGGACTAGCGGTGAGCACAGATACGCAGTATTTT
CASSSIRGLAVSTDTQYF
>TRBV2|-|TRBJ2-1|TRBD2
TGTGCCAGCAGTGACACCCTAGCGGGATCAGACAATGAGCAGTTCTTC
CASSDTLAGSDNEQFF
>TRBV7-9|few|TRBJ2-1|TRBD1
TGTGCCAGCAGCATGGGACAGGATGAGCAGTTCTTC
CASSMGQDEQFF
>TRBV13|few|TRBJ2-1|-
TGTGCCAGCGCCCCGAAGGCACGCTCCTACAATGAGCAGTTCTTC
CASAPKARSYNEQFF
>TRBV27|many|TRBJ2-2|-
TGTGCCAGCAGTTTAGGGGAGCTGTTTTTT
CASSLGELFF
>TRBV3-1|few|TRBJ2-7|-
TGTGCCAGCAGCCAAGCTGGGTCGGACGAGCAGTACTTC
CASSQAGSDEQYF
>TRBV19|-|TRBJ2-2|-
TGTGCCAGTAGTATAGGTCCCACCGGGGAGCTGTTTTTT
CASSIGPTGELFF
>TRBV6-1|few|TRBJ1-4|TRBD1
TGTGCCACCTCTTGGGACAGCAACGAAAAACTGTTTTTT
CATSWDSNEKLFF
>TRBV2|few|TRBJ2-7|-
TGTGCCAGCCGCAGGGTAGACGAGCAGTACTTC
CASRRVDEQYF
>TRBV4-3|few|TRBJ2-7|-
TGCGCCAGCAGCCAAGATCAGGCAGGCCGTGGGCAGTACTTC
CASSQDQAGRGQYF
>TRBV4-1|-|TRBJ2-7|-
TGCGCCAGCAGCCAAGATTTCCCAGGGTCCTACGAGCAGTACTTC
CASSQDFPGSYEQYF